The rows below give T cell receptor beta chains drawn from one sample of a study of cytomegalovirus exposure and HLA in healthy donors. Produced via immunoSEQ multiplex PCR; TCRdb's table is partial and in-frame only. This repertoire shows about 190,000 clones, 80% to 85% found once; its top ten account for 2.8%. The specimen sequenced was PBMCs. The receptors shown here come from a woman between 18 and 30 years old in good health and CMV-seropositive. Each CDR3 is given with its conserved first and last residue. The order of the fields is J gene, clone size, V gene, D gene, CDR3 protein, CDR3 DNA. The D gene is left open where the match is weak. The listing skips clone size in some rows; elsewhere it reads once, few, many or a size class.

>TRBJ1-3|.|TRBV2|TRBD1
CASSEEGASGNTIYF
TGTGCCAGCAGTGAGGAGGGGGCATCTGGAAACACCATATATTTT
>TRBJ1-3|few|TRBV11-2|.
CASSGVRGNTIYF
TGTGCCAGCAGCGGAGTTCGGGGAAACACCATATATTTT
>TRBJ1-4|.|TRBV2|.
CASSGLKELFF
TGTGCCAGCAGTGGGCTGAAAGAACTGTTTTTT
>TRBJ1-1|.|TRBV7-9|TRBD1
CASTRQGYPEAFF
TGTGCCAGCACCCGACAGGGATACCCAGAAGCTTTCTTT
>TRBJ2-5|.|TRBV29-1|TRBD2
CSVGGGAIQETQYF
TGCAGCGTTGGCGGGGGGGCCATACAAGAGACCCAGTACTTC
>TRBJ1-2|.|TRBV29-1|.
CSVEVRTNYGYTF
TGCAGCGTTGAGGTGCGAACTAACTATGGCTACACCTTC
>TRBJ2-3|many|TRBV29-1|.
CSVGGASGDTQYF
TGCAGCGTTGGGGGAGCGAGCGGGGATACGCAGTATTTT
>TRBJ2-2|.|TRBV10-3|.
CATTPRGSTGELFF
TGTGCCACCACGCCCAGGGGAAGCACCGGGGAGCTGTTTTTT
>TRBJ1-4|.|TRBV19|TRBD1
CASRPGQLMATNEKLFF
TGTGCCAGTAGGCCGGGACAGCTTATGGCAACTAATGAAAAACTGTTTTTT
>TRBJ2-7|.|TRBV2|.
CASTEQGPTYEQYF
TGTGCCAGCACCGAGCAGGGCCCAACCTACGAGCAGTACTTC
>TRBJ1-1|.|TRBV6-6|.
CASSLLNTEAFF
TGTGCCAGCAGTCTCCTGAACACTGAAGCTTTCTTT
>TRBJ1-4|.|TRBV5-1|.
CASSVDWGANEKLFF
TGCGCCAGCAGCGTAGATTGGGGAGCTAATGAAAAACTGTTTTTT
>TRBJ2-3|.|TRBV18|TRBD2
CASSPPRGGRNETDTQYF
TGTGCCAGCTCACCACCGCGGGGGGGCCGAAATGAGACAGATACGCAGTATTTT
>TRBJ2-7|.|TRBV28|.
CASSFAFGTATYEQYF
TGTGCCAGCAGTTTTGCATTTGGGACTGCTACCTACGAGCAGTACTTC
>TRBJ2-7|.|TRBV21-1|.
CASSKGDRRYEQYF
TGTGCCAGCAGCAAAGGGGACAGGCGCTACGAGCAGTACTTC
>TRBJ2-5|.|TRBV29-1|.
CSVGLAMETQYF
TGCAGCGTTGGGCTAGCGATGGAGACCCAGTACTTC
>TRBJ2-5|.|TRBV18|.
CASSPTTGKGETQYF
TGTGCCAGCTCACCAACTACAGGGAAGGGAGAGACCCAGTACTTC
>TRBJ2-1|.|TRBV2|TRBD2
CASSVLAGGLNEQFF
TGTGCCAGCAGCGTCCTAGCGGGGGGACTCAATGAGCAGTTCTTC
>TRBJ1-6|few|TRBV7-2|TRBD1
CASSYGQGGSPLHF
TGTGCCAGCAGCTACGGACAGGGGGGTTCACCCCTCCACTTT
>TRBJ1-2|.|TRBV7-2|.
CASSPGTKLYGYTF
TGTGCCAGCAGCCCAGGTACGAAATTGTATGGCTACACCTTC
>TRBJ1-2|few|TRBV7-9|TRBD1
CASSMTGGRGYTF
TGTGCCAGCAGCATGACAGGGGGCCGGGGCTACACCTTC
>TRBJ2-2|.|TRBV7-6|TRBD1
CASSADRWNTGELFF
TGTGCCAGCAGCGCGGACAGGTGGAACACCGGGGAGCTGTTTTTT
>TRBJ2-3|.|TRBV5-1|.
CASSLDGSSTDTQYF
TGCGCCAGCAGCCTGGACGGGTCTAGCACAGATACGCAGTATTTT
>TRBJ1-2|.|TRBV19|.
CASRGLAPGYTF
TGTGCCAGTAGGGGGCTCGCTCCCGGCTACACCTTC
>TRBJ1-1|.|TRBV9|.
CASSAREGAEAFF
TGTGCCAGCAGCGCCCGCGAGGGGGCTGAAGCTTTCTTT
>TRBJ1-5|.|TRBV19|.
CASSTSRLLLNQPQHF
TGTGCCAGTAGTACGAGCCGGTTACTTCTCAATCAGCCCCAGCATTTT
>TRBJ1-2|.|TRBV19|TRBD1
CASSIGGGFGYTF
TGTGCCAGTAGTATAGGAGGGGGCTTCGGCTACACCTTC
>TRBJ2-3|.|TRBV5-1|TRBD1
CASSLGQGGTDTQYF
TGCGCCAGCAGCTTGGGACAGGGTGGCACAGATACGCAGTATTTT
>TRBJ2-1|.|TRBV6-1|.
CASNPTSYNEQFF
TGTGCCAGCAACCCGACTAGCTACAATGAGCAGTTCTTC
>TRBJ2-1|.|TRBV7-3|TRBD2
CASSFGVLAGENEQFF
TGTGCCAGCAGCTTTGGGGTATTAGCGGGGGAAAATGAGCAGTTCTTC
>TRBJ1-1|.|TRBV9|.
CASSVAPRSEAFF
TGTGCCAGCAGCGTAGCTCCCCGTTCCGAAGCTTTCTTT
>TRBJ1-1|few|TRBV4-3|.
CASSQDLLLVSPEAFF
TGCGCCAGCAGCCAAGATTTACTTTTGGTATCCCCTGAAGCTTTCTTT
>TRBJ2-5|.|TRBV10-2|.
CASSESPGIETQYF
TGCGCCAGCAGTGAGTCACCCGGGATCGAGACCCAGTACTTC
>TRBJ2-7|.|TRBV5-1|.
CASSLYGSSYEQYF
TGCGCCAGCAGCTTGTACGGGAGCTCCTACGAGCAGTACTTC
>TRBJ1-1|.|TRBV29-1|.
CSAVTGMNTEAFF
TGCAGCGCCGTAACAGGGATGAACACTGAAGCTTTCTTT
>TRBJ1-6|few|TRBV5-5|.
CASSLVGRGSGSPLHF
TGTGCCAGCAGCTTGGTCGGGAGAGGCTCGGGTTCACCCCTCCACTTT
>TRBJ1-4|.|TRBV27|.
CASSLIKDRKEKLFF
TGTGCCAGCAGTTTAATAAAGGACAGAAAAGAAAAACTGTTTTTT
>TRBJ1-1|.|TRBV6-5|.
CASKRWHEAFF
TGTGCCAGCAAGCGTTGGCATGAAGCTTTCTTT
>TRBJ1-3|.|TRBV6-6|.
CASSRTGIGNTIYF
TGTGCCAGCAGCCGAACAGGGATCGGAAACACCATATATTTT
>TRBJ2-1|.|TRBV4-3|TRBD1
CASSQDRGQSSNEQFF
TGCGCCAGCAGCCAAGATAGGGGACAGTCTTCCAATGAGCAGTTCTTC
>TRBJ1-1|.|TRBV27|.
CASFSTVNTEAFF
TGTGCCAGCTTTTCGACAGTGAACACTGAAGCTTTCTTT
>TRBJ1-1|.|TRBV4-1|TRBD1
CASSQDATGVLGEAFF
TGCGCCAGCAGCCAAGATGCTACAGGGGTTCTTGGCGAAGCTTTCTTT
>TRBJ1-5|.|TRBV27|.
CASSLGGRYQPQHF
TGTGCCAGCAGTCTAGGGGGTCGGTATCAGCCCCAGCATTTT
>TRBJ2-3|.|TRBV2|.
CASSEDETGPLDTQYF
TGTGCCAGCAGTGAGGATGAGACAGGACCTTTGGATACGCAGTATTTT
>TRBJ2-1|.|TRBV19|.
CASSAYLSSYNEQFF
TGTGCCAGTAGTGCCTACCTTAGCTCCTACAATGAGCAGTTCTTC
>TRBJ2-5|.|TRBV27|TRBD2
CASSPRRSSGASGETQYF
TGTGCCAGCAGCCCCCGTCGGAGTAGCGGGGCATCGGGGGAGACCCAGTACTTC
>TRBJ2-7|.|TRBV4-1|TRBD1
CASSQERSGQGFEQYF
TGCGCCAGCAGCCAAGAAAGGTCGGGACAGGGATTCGAGCAGTACTTC
>TRBJ2-4|.|TRBV5-6|.
CASSLGGAMIAKNIQYF
TGTGCCAGCAGCTTAGGAGGGGCGATGATAGCCAAAAACATTCAGTACTTC
>TRBJ2-2|few|TRBV5-1|.
CASSLNAQGNAGELFF
TGCGCCAGCAGCTTAAATGCGCAGGGGAACGCCGGGGAGCTGTTTTTT
>TRBJ2-7|.|TRBV10-3|.
CAISEYRLDEQYF
TGTGCCATCAGTGAGTACAGGTTAGACGAGCAGTACTTC
>TRBJ2-2|.|TRBV9|.
CASSVRDTGELFF
TGTGCCAGCAGCGTTCGGGACACCGGGGAGCTGTTTTTT
>TRBJ2-1|.|TRBV19|.
CASSIGGDNEQFF
TGTGCCAGTAGTATAGGGGGGGACAATGAGCAGTTCTTC
>TRBJ2-5|few|TRBV25-1|.
CGAGTQYF
TGTGGGGCGGGGACCCAGTACTTC
>TRBJ2-1|.|TRBV5-1|TRBD2
CASSENSGAYNEQFF
TGCGCCAGCAGCGAAAATAGCGGGGCGTACAATGAGCAGTTCTTC